This T cell receptor (beta chain) was observed in a study of beta chain features in type 1 diabetes (dated by TCRdb to 2017 to 2018). About the study as a whole: Patients and healthy donors did not differ in mean age, gender distribution, total cell number or subset yield. The study compared TCRB repertoires of sorted circulating CD4+ T cell subsets between recently diagnosed type 1 diabetes patients and matched healthy donors. A total of 100 million to 110 million sorted cells were examined across all samples, and a strong correlation was observed between cell number per subset and RNA yield. Naive and central memory subsets were obtained from all 28 donors, but regulatory and stem cell-like memory subsets were isolated from only 8 patients and roughly eight healthy donors.

Findings and caveats that apply to the study as a whole: Because cDNA was sequenced instead of genomic DNA, highly expressing activated cells could be over-represented, though the groups showed no difference in activation or CD3 levels. Shorter templates might have been favored by PCR, but patient and control samples were amplified and corrected together, so both groups would have been affected equally by any skew. A moderate but significant shortening of TCRB CDR3 length was observed in type 1 diabetes patients in all four CD4+ subsets. Only small numbers of individuals were included in the HLA sub-analyses, which left unresolved whether HLA type had any influence on TCRB rearrangement. Naive, central memory and regulatory TCRB repertoires appeared more similar among patients than among healthy donors. Fewer insertions and more nucleotide deletions at VDJ recombination sites were observed in patients with type 1 diabetes, implying thymic rearrangement abnormalities.

The germline V gene supplies CDR1 MDHEN and CDR2 SYDVKM. The CDR3 has 11 amino acids, counting the end cysteine and phenylalanine. Left in the record is the CDR3 DNA by itself, 33 bases read in frame from the first base. From each donor, a single peripheral blood sample of around 120 mL on average was drawn into heparinised tubes. Naive, central memory, regulatory and stem cell-like memory CD4+ T cells were sorted on a BD FACSAria II using a panel including CD45RO, CCR7, CD25, CD127, CD95 and CD27. A purity above 95% was achieved for all sorted populations. Right away, PBMCs were isolated by Lymphoprep density gradient centrifugation and were stained directly, with no culture step. Samples were stained and sorted in pairs, with one healthy donor and one patient per experiment, so that batch effects were minimized. On this clone: Its recognized antigen is unknown. One end of the junction is discordant with germline, which a read error may explain.

The entire isolated RNA was reverse transcribed using the High Capacity cDNA Reverse Transcription Kit, and thus expressed TCRB transcripts were sequenced. Naive, central memory and regulatory T cell samples underwent deep immunoSEQ sequencing, averaging roughly 3.3 million total reads per sample. Sorted cells were lysed in RLT buffer, and RNA was extracted using DNase-treated RNeasy Micro or Mini kits according to cell number. Each cell subset was processed on its own to prevent cross-contamination, while patient and healthy donor samples were processed together. TCRB sequences were amplified from cDNA with the immunoSEQ multiplex PCR, producing 87-bp fragments spanning the CDR3 region. Sequencing of the amplicons was done on the Illumina HiSeq platform. Per the source publication's procedure: PCR bias was computationally corrected using synthetic template baselines, reads within Hamming distance 2 were collapsed, and singletons that could not be merged were discarded. Reads were aligned against IMGT so that V, D and J genes, CDR3 length and insertions or deletions at six rearrangement sites could be assigned. Within each subset, clonotype counts were normalized to sorted cell number, and only after that were true diversity and Gini coefficients computed with the tcR R package. The overlap coefficient, calculated on TCRB nucleotide sequences, was used to measure repertoire sharing. Out-of-frame TCRB sequences from naive cells were analyzed to stand in for the pre-selection repertoire. The clones in this table, taken by TCRdb from immuneACCESS, are in-frame only. Not every clone is retained; where verified, under half of the shortfall comes from an unresolved V gene, and the cause of the rest is unknown. V, J and clone size derive from that table, while D and trimming were established from the DNA sequence. The sample table lists 250,000 to 350,000 clones, approximately 15% of them with a count of one. 0.015% to 0.02% of the sample goes to the ten largest clones.

This receptor was identified in a man aged 25 to 40 with type 1 diabetes. This sequence uses TRBV28 and TRBJ1-4, with an unclear D gene assignment. The source material was naive CD4+ T cells from blood. Reading the label with the study, this specimen's cell subset or site is: true naive CD4+ T cells. The bases are TGTGCCAGCAGTCCTAAGGAAAAACTGTTTTTT. This yields the protein CASSPKEKLFF.